In this sample, the clone carrying this T cell receptor (beta chain) turned up once. The sample originates from a study of shared clonotypes between healthy human individuals. Study in general: Each donor had three CD4 naive, three CD4 memory, two CD8 naive and one CD8 memory plate.

Deep was the level used in running the assay. This table comes from immunoSEQ multiplex PCR, and its TCRdb copy is limited to in-frame clones, with some not included. The sample shows hundreds of thousands of clones, 98% of them seen only once. V lost 0 bases and J lost 3; bases outside the gene matches: 5. The CDR3 length is 15 residues. Germline loops: CDR1 MGHRA, CDR2 YSYEKL. As defined, naive CD8 cells were CD45RO-negative and positively selected for CCR7, with terminally differentiated effector memory CD45RA+ cells excluded. The TCR originated in a man aged 30 to 39 in good health. Material: naive CD8+ T cells sorted from blood. The chain links TRBV4-1 to TRBJ2-7; 7 bases match TRBD2. CDR3 DNA sequence: TGCGCCAGCAGCCAAGACGTAGCGGGTGACTACGAGCAGTACTTC. Its protein product is CASSQDVAGDYEQYF.